This T cell receptor beta chain was captured by sequencing in a study of cytomegalovirus exposure and HLA in healthy donors. V gave up 0 bases and J gave up 5 bases, with 10 bases separating them. There are 14 residues in the CDR3. Germline loops: CDR1 SGHNT, CDR2 YENEEA. Each donor was healthy, and each was a bone marrow donor. Primers: 60 Vbeta forward and 13 Jbeta reverse. Using immunoSEQ multiplex PCR, the repertoire was profiled, and TCRdb retains in-frame clones only, with some absent. Among roughly 97,000 clones listed, roughly a tenth were seen once. This clone was observed a few times. The V and J genes are TRBV11-3 and TRBJ1-1; D gene unclear. Sequenced material: PBMCs. This receptor was identified in a man in his fifties in good health and CMV-seropositive. As DNA, the CDR3 is TGTGCCAGCAGCTTAGAAGCCGGGAGTACTGAAGCTTTCTTT. Its translation: CASSLEAGSTEAFF.